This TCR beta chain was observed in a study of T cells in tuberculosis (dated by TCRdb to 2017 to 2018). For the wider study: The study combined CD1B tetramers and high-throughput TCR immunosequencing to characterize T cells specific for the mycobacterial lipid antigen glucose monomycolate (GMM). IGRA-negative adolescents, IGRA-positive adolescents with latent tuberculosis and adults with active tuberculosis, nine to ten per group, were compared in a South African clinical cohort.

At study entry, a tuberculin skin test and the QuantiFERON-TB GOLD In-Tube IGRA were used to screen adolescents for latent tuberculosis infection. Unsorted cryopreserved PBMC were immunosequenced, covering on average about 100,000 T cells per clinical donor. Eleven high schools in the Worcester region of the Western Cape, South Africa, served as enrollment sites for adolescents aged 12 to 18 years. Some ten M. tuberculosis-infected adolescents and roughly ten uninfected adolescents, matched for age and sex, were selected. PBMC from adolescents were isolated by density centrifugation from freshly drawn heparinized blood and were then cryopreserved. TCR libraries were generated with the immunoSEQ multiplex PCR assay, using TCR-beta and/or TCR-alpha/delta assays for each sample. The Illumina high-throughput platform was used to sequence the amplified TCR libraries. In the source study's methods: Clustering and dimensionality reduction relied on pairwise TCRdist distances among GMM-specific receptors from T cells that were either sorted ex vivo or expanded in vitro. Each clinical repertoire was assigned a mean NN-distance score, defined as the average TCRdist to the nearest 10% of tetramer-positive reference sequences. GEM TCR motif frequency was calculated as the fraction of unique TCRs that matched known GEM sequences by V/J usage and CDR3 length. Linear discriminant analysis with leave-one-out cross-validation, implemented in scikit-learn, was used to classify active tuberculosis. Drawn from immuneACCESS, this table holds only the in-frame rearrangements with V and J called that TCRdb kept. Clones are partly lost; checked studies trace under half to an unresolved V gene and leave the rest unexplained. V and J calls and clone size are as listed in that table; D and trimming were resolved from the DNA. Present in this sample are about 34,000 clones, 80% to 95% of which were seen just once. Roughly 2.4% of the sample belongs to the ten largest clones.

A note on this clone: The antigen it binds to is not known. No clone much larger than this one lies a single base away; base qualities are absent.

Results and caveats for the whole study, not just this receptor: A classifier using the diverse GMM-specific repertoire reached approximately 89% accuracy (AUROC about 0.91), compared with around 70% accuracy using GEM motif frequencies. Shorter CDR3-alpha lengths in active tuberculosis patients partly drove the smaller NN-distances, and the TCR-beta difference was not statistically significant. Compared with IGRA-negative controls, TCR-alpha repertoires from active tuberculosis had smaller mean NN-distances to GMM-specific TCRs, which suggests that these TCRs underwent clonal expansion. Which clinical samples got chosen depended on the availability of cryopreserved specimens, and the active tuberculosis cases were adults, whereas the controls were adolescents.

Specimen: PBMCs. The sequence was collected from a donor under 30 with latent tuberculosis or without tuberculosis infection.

The nucleotides read TGTGCCAGCAGATCAGGGGAGGGACACTACGAGCAGTACTTC. This gives the protein CASRSGEGHYEQYF. The chain is assembled from TRBV6-1 and TRBJ2-7; the D segment could be TRBD2, given 7 matching bases. The V and J ends are trimmed by 6 bases and 3 bases, leaving 15 bases between them. Its CDR3 holds 14 amino acids, cysteine through phenylalanine. Left in the record is the CDR3 DNA by itself, 42 bases read in frame from the first base. Reading the germline V gene gives CDR1 MNHNS and CDR2 SASEGT.